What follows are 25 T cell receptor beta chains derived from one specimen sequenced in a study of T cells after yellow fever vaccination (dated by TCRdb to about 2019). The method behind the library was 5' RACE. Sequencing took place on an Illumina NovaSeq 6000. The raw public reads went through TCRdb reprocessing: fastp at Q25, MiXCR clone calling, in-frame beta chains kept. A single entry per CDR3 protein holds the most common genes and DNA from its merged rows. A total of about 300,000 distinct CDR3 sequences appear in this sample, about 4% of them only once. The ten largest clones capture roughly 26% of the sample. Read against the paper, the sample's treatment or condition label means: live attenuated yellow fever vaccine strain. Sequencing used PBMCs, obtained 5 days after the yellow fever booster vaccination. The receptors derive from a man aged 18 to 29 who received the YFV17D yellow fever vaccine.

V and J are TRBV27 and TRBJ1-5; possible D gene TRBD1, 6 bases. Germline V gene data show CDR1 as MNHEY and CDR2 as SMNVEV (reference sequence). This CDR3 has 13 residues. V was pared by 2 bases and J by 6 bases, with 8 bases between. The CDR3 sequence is CASSLTGTQPQHF. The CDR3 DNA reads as TGTGCCAGCAGTTTAACAGGGACTCAGCCCCAGCATTTT.

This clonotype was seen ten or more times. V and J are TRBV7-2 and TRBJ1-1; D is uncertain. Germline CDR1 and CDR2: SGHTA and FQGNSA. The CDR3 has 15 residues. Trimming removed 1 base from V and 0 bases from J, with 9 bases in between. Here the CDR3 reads CASSLVTGLNTEAFF. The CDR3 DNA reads TGTGCCAGCAGCTTAGTGACCGGGTTGAACACTGAAGCTTTCTTT.

The CDR3 region has the DNA TGTGCCAGCAGCTTGGGACAGCTCGCGAACACCGGGGAGCTGTTTTTT. It encodes CASSLGQLANTGELFF. The gene calls are TRBV7-2 and TRBJ2-2; 7 bases fit TRBD1. V trimming: 3 bases; J trimming: 0 bases; junction bases outside the gene matches: 4. This CDR3 contains 16 residues. Germline loops: CDR1 SGHTA, CDR2 FQGNSA.

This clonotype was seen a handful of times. CDR3 amino acids: CASSQDTNRGRDTQYF. The CDR3 nucleotides are TGCGCCAGCAGCCAAGACACGAACAGGGGGCGAGATACGCAGTATTTT. This chain connects TRBV4-3 to TRBJ2-3; 9 bases map to TRBD1. Germline CDR1 and CDR2: LGHNA and YSLEER. The CDR3 has 16 amino acids. Trimming took 0 bases from V and 5 from J; bases not matched to a gene: 6.

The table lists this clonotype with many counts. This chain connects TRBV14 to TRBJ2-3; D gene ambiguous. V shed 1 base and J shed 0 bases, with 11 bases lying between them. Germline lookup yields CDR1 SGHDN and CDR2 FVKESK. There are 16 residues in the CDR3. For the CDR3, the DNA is TGTGCCAGCAGCCAAGGGGTAGCAATGAGCACAGATACGCAGTATTTT. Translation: CASSQGVAMSTDTQYF.

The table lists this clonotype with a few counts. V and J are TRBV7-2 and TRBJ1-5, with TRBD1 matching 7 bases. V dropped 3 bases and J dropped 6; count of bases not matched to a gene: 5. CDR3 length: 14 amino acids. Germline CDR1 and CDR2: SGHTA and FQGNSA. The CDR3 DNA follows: TGTGCCAGCAGCTTCCGACAGGGTGGTCAGCCCCAGCATTTT. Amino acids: CASSFRQGGQPQHF.

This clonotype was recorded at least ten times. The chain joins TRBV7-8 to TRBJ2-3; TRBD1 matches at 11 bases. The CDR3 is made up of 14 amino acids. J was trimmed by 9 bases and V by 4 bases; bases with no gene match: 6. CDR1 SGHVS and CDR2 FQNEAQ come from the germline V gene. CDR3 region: CASSWGTGGKTQYF. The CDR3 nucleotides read TGTGCCAGCAGCTGGGGGACAGGGGGTAAAACGCAGTATTTT. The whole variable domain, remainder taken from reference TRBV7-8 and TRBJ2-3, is GAGVSQSPRYKVAKRGQDVALRCDPISGHVSLFWYQQALGQGPEFLTYFQNEAQLDKSGLPSDRFFAERPEGSVSTLKIQRTQQEDSAVYLCASSWGTGGKTQYFGPGTRLTVL.

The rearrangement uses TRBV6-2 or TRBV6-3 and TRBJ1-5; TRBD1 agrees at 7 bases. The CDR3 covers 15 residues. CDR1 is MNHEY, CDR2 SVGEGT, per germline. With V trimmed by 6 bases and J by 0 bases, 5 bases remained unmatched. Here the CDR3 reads CASSMDRHSNQPQHF. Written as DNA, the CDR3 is TGTGCCAGCAGCATGGACAGGCATAGCAATCAGCCCCAGCATTTT.

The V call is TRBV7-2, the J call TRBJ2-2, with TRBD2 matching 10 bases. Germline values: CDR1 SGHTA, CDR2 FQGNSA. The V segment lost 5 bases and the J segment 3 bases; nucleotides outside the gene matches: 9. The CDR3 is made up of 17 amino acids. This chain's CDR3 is CASSRERSGGDTGELFF. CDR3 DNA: TGTGCCAGCAGCCGAGAGCGCAGCGGGGGGGACACCGGGGAGCTGTTTTTT. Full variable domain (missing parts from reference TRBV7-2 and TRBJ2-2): GAGVSQSPSNKVTEKGKDVELRCDPISGHTALYWYRQSLGQGLEFLIYFQGNSAPDKSGLPSDRFSAERTGGSVSTLTIQRTQQEDSAVYLCASSRERSGGDTGELFFGEGSRLTVL.

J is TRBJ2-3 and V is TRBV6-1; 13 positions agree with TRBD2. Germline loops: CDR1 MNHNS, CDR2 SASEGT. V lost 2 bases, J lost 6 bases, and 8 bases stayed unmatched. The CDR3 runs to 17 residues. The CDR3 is CASSETWTSGGRDTQYF. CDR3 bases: TGTGCCAGCAGTGAAACGTGGACTAGCGGGGGTAGGGATACGCAGTATTTT.

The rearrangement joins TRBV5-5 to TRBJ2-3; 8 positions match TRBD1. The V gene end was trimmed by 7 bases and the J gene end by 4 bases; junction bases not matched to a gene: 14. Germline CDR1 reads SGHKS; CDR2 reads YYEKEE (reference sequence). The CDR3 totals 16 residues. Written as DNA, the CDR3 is TGTGCCAGCGGGGATCAGGGGGCGGCCGTTCCAGATACGCAGTATTTT. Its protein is CASGDQGAAVPDTQYF. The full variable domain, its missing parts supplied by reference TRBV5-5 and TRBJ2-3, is DAGVTQSPTHLIKTRGQQVTLRCSPISGHKSVSWYQQVLGQGPQFIFQYYEKEERGRGNFPDRFSARQFPNYSSELNVNALLLGDSALYLCASGDQGAAVPDTQYFGPGTRLTVL.

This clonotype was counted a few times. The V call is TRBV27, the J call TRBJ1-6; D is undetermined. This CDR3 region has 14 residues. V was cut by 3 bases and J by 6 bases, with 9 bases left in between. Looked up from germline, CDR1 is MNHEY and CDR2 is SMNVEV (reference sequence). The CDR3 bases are TGTGCCAGCAGTTTTAGGTCAACTAATTCACCCCTCCACTTT. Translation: CASSFRSTNSPLHF.

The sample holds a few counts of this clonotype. The CDR3 region has the DNA TGTGCCAGCAGTTATACTCGCCGTCCGGGATCACCCCTCCACTTT. Translating gives CASSYTRRPGSPLHF. The V gene is TRBV6-5, the J gene TRBJ1-6; D remains ambiguous. V lost 3 bases and J lost 10, with 16 bases in between. Germline V CDR1 and CDR2: MNHEY, SVGAGI. The CDR3 consists of 15 residues.

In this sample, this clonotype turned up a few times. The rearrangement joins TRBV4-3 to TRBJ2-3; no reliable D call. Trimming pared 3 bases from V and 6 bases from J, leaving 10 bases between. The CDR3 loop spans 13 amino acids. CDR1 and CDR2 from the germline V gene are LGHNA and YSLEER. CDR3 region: CASSQTISDTQYF. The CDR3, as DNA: TGCGCCAGCAGCCAGACCATAAGCGATACGCAGTATTTT.

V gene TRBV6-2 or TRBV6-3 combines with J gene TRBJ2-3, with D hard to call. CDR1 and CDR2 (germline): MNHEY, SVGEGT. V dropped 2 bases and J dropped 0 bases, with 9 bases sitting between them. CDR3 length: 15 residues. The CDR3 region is CASSYGHWSTDTQYF. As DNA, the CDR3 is TGTGCCAGCAGTTACGGCCATTGGAGCACAGATACGCAGTATTTT.

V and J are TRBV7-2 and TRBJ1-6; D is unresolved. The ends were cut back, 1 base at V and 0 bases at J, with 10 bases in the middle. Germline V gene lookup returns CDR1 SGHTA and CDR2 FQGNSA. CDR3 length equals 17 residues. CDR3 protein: CASSLVSISSYNSPLHF. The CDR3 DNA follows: TGTGCCAGCAGCTTAGTGTCCATCAGCTCCTATAATTCACCCCTCCACTTT.

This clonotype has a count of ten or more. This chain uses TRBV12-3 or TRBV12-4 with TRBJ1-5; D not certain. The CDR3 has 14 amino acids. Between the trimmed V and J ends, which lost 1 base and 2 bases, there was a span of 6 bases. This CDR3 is CASSLGLGNQPQHF. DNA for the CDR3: TGTGCCAGCAGTTTAGGGTTGGGCAATCAGCCCCAGCATTTT.

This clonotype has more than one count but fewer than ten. The CDR3 DNA sequence: TGTGCCAGCAGCCCAATAAAAGAGACCCAGTACTTC. Protein product: CASSPIKETQYF. V is TRBV7-9 and J is TRBJ2-5; no firm D call. This CDR3 has 12 residues. Germline V lookup: CDR1 SEHNR, CDR2 FQNEAQ (reference sequence). V was trimmed by 5 bases and J by 3 bases, leaving 7 bases between them.

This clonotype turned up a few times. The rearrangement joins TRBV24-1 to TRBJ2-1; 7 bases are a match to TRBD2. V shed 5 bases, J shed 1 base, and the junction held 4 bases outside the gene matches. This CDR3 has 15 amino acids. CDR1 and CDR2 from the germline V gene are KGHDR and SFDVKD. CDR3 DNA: TGTGCCACCAGTGGCGGGGGTGGGTCCTACAATGAGCAGTTCTTC. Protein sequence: CATSGGGGSYNEQFF.

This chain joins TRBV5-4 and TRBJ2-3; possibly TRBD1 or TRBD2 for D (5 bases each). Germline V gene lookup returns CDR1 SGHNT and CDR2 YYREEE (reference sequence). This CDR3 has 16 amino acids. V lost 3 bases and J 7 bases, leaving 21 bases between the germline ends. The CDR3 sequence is CASSSLNRDGQNTQYF. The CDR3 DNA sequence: TGTGCCAGCAGCTCGCTAAACCGGGACGGGCAAAATACGCAGTATTTT.

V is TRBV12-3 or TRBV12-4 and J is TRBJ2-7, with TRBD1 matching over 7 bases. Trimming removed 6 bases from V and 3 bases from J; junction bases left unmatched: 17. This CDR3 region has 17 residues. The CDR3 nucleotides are TGTGCCAGCAGGCGAAACAGGGGCGTCGGGCCAAACTACGAGCAGTACTTC. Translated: CASRRNRGVGPNYEQYF.

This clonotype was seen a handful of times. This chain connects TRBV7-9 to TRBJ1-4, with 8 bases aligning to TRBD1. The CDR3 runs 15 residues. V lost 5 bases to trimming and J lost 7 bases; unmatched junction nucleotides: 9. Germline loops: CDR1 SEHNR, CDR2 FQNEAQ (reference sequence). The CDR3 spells CASSRRQGMGEKLFF. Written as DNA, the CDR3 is TGTGCCAGCAGCCGTCGACAGGGGATGGGTGAAAAACTGTTTTTT.

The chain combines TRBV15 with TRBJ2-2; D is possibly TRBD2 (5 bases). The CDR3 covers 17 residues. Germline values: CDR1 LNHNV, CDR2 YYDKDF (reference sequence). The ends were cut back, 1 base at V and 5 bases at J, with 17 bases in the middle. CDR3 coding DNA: TGTGCCACCAGCAGAGGGCCATGGGGAGTTCTTACCGGGGAGCTGTTTTTT. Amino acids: CATSRGPWGVLTGELFF. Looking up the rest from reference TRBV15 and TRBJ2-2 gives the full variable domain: DAMVIQNPRYQVTQFGKPVTLSCSQTLNHNVMYWYQQKSSQAPKLLFHYYDKDFNNEADTPDNFQSRRPNTSFCFLDIRSPGLGDTAMYLCATSRGPWGVLTGELFFGEGSRLTVL.

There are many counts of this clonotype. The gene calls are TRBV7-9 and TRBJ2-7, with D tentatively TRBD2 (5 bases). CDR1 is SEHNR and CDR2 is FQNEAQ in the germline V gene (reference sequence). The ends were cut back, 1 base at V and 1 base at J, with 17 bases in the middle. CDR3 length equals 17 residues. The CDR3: CASSLGQGTGISYEQYF. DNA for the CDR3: TGTGCCAGCAGCTTAGGCCAAGGTACGGGGATTTCCTACGAGCAGTACTTC. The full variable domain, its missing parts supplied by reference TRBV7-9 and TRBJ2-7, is DTGVSQNPRHKITKRGQNVTFRCDPISEHNRLYWYRQTLGQGPEFLTYFQNEAQLEKSRLLSDRFSAERPKGSFSTLEIQRTEQGDSAMYLCASSLGQGTGISYEQYFGPGTRLTVT.

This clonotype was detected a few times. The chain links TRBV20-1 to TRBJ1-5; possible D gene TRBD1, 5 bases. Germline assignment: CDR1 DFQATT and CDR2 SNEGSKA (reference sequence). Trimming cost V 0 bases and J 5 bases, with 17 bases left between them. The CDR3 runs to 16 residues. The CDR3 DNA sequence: TGCAGTGCTAGAGATCCGGGGACGGGGGGGTATCAGCCCCAGCATTTT. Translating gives CSARDPGTGGYQPQHF.